These 22 T cell receptor beta chains originate from one sample sequenced in a study of radiation and T cells in renal cell carcinoma. The sample's treatment: 15 Gy SBRT to primary tumor, nephrectomy 4 weeks later. The assay was immunoSEQ multiplex PCR, and TCRdb's table has in-frame clones only and misses some. This sample has over 15,000 clones, with 60% to 75% found just once. This specimen consisted of tumor tissue, obtained from a patient whose treatment included radiotherapy and nephrectomy. These receptors were taken from a woman aged 65 to 85 with renal cell carcinoma.

By share of the sample, this clone is medium-sized. The rearrangement uses TRBV11-3 and TRBJ1-2; D perhaps matches TRBD1 (6 bases). CDR1 is SGHNT, CDR2 YENEEA, per germline. V lost 6 bases and J 8 bases, leaving 22 bases between the germline ends. This CDR3 has 15 amino acids. The CDR3 is CASRPRDTAFRGYTF. In DNA, the CDR3 is TGTGCCAGCAGGCCCCGGGACACGGCTTTCCGGGGCTACACCTTC.

This rearrangement joins TRBV2 to TRBJ1-4; 7 bases are shared with TRBD1. There are 14 residues in the CDR3. After removal of 7 bases from V and 7 bases from J, the junction contained 9 bases not matched to a gene. Germline V gene data show CDR1 as SNHLY and CDR2 as FYNNEI. The CDR3 loop is CASTTDRVVEKLFF. The CDR3 DNA is TGTGCCAGCACCACCGACAGGGTGGTTGAAAAACTGTTTTTT.

The V gene is TRBV5-5, the J gene TRBJ2-7, with a tentative D call TRBD1 (5 bases). Germline CDR1 SGHKS, CDR2 YYEKEE (reference sequence). The CDR3 totals 15 residues. The V gene lost 0 bases and the J gene lost 0 bases, with 10 bases spanning the gap. Here the CDR3 reads CASSLETGYSYEQYF. DNA for the CDR3: TGTGCCAGCAGCTTGGAAACAGGTTACTCCTACGAGCAGTACTTC.

DNA for the CDR3: TGTGCCAGCAGCCAAGTGCAGACTTATAATTCACCCCTCCACTTT. Its protein is CASSQVQTYNSPLHF. The genes are TRBV4-2 and TRBJ1-6; D gene unclear. V was trimmed by 1 base and J by 4 bases, leaving 8 bases between them. This CDR3 has 15 residues. Germline V gene sequence: CDR1 LGHNA, CDR2 YNFKEQ.

Judged by abundance, this clone is medium-sized. DNA of the CDR3: TGTGCCAGCAGCAAATTAGAAAACACTGAAGCTTTCTTT. Its protein product is CASSKLENTEAFF. The chain joins TRBV9 to TRBJ1-1; the D is unclear. The CDR3 spans 13 residues. V lost 4 bases, J lost 2 bases, and 9 bases lay in between. Looked up from germline, CDR1 is SGDLS and CDR2 is YYNGEE. The variable domain in full, with the rest retrieved from reference TRBV9 and TRBJ1-1, is DSGVTQTPKHLITATGQRVTLRCSPRSGDLSVYWYQQSLDQGLQFLIQYYNGEERAKGNILERFSAQQFPDLHSELNLSSLELGDSALYFCASSKLENTEAFFGQGTRLTVV.

A remark on this clone: One end of the junction fails to match germline, which may point to a read error. This chain uses TRBV23-1 with TRBJ1-3, with 8 bases fitting TRBD1. TRBV23-1 is classed as an ORF, of uncertain function. This CDR3 is built from 12 residues. CDR3 protein: CASITGGDTMYF. The CDR3 coding sequence is TGCGCCAGCATCACAGGGGGGGACACCATGTATTTT.

The genes are TRBV11-2 and TRBJ1-5; D ambiguous. Trimming left V 2 bases short and J 7 bases short, with 9 bases between. The CDR3 is 13 residues long. Germline assignment: CDR1 SGHAT and CDR2 FQNNGV. This CDR3 reads CASSLQERQPQHF. The CDR3, as DNA: TGTGCCAGCAGCTTACAAGAGCGCCAGCCCCAGCATTTT.

The chain is built from TRBV7-2 and TRBJ2-7; a possible D gene is TRBD1 (5 bases). Germline values: CDR1 SGHTA, CDR2 FQGNSA. V was pared by 1 base and J by 2 bases, with 12 bases between. This CDR3 contains 15 residues. The CDR3 DNA follows: TGTGCCAGCAGCTTAGGGGCAGGGCCCCCCTACGAGCAGTACTTC. Protein sequence: CASSLGAGPPYEQYF.

This clone was picked up one time. The chain employs TRBV4-3 and TRBJ2-5; 12 nucleotides line up with TRBD2. This CDR3 contains 14 residues. Germline assignment: CDR1 LGHNA and CDR2 YSLEER. V lost 4 bases to trimming and J lost 5 bases; unmatched junction nucleotides: 2. The CDR3, as DNA: TGCGCCAGCAGCCCAGGACTAGCGGGGGAGACCCAGTACTTC. It encodes CASSPGLAGETQYF.

V gene TRBV9 combines with J gene TRBJ1-2; 8 nucleotides align to TRBD1. This CDR3 region has 14 residues. The germline V gene encodes CDR1 SGDLS and CDR2 YYNGEE. V lost 4 bases to trimming and J lost 4 bases; unmatched junction nucleotides: 6. CDR3 protein: CASSPDRGAYGYTF. In DNA form, the CDR3 reads TGTGCCAGCAGCCCAGACAGGGGAGCCTATGGCTACACCTTC.

This clone was counted a few times. The DNA of the CDR3 is TGTGCCAGCAGCTTGGGAGGGGGCTTGTACTTC. This translates into CASSLGGGLYF. This chain joins TRBV5-8 and TRBJ2-7, with 7 bases that match TRBD1. V trimming: 0 bases; J trimming: 12 bases; junction bases outside the gene matches: 3. Germline V lookup: CDR1 SGHTS, CDR2 YDEGEE. This CDR3 spans 11 amino acids.

This clone was recorded once. The chain uses TRBV4-2 and TRBJ1-1; 9 bases match TRBD1. The CDR3 sequence is 11 residues long. CDR1 and CDR2 from the germline V gene are LGHNA and YNFKEQ. With V trimmed by 5 bases and J by 11 bases, 3 bases remained unmatched. DNA of the CDR3: TGTGCCAGCAGCGGGACAGGGAGGGCTTTCTTT. It encodes CASSGTGRAFF.

The chain recombines TRBV7-9 with TRBJ2-1; D possibly corresponds to TRBD2 (6 bases). This CDR3 has 14 residues. The V gene's germline CDR1 is SEHNR and CDR2 FQNEAQ (reference sequence). Between the trimmed V and J ends, which lost 1 base and 6 bases, there was a span of 10 bases. The CDR3 DNA is TGTGCCAGCAGCTTAGAGTTGGGACTCAATGAGCAGTTCTTC. Its protein is CASSLELGLNEQFF. The full variable domain, rest sourced from reference TRBV7-9 and TRBJ2-1, is DTGVSQNPRHKITKRGQNVTFRCDPISEHNRLYWYRQTLGQGPEFLTYFQNEAQLEKSRLLSDRFSAERPKGSFSTLEIQRTEQGDSAMYLCASSLELGLNEQFFGPGTRLTVL.

The J gene is TRBJ2-5, the V gene TRBV9; D is undetermined. The CDR3 totals 13 residues. Trimming removed 0 bases from V and 5 bases from J, with 8 bases in between. Germline CDR1 is SGDLS and CDR2 is YYNGEE. The chain's CDR3 is CASSVAIAETQYF. The CDR3 DNA reads as TGTGCCAGCAGCGTAGCCATCGCCGAGACCCAGTACTTC.

The genes are TRBV5-1 and TRBJ2-7; D is undetermined. In germline, CDR1 is SGHRS, CDR2 YFSETQ. CDR3 length equals 13 residues. With 3 bases removed from V and 6 bases from J, the gap between germline ends came to 13 bases. The CDR3 sequence: CASSSRGFGEQYF. CDR3 in DNA: TGCGCCAGCAGCTCGAGAGGATTTGGCGAGCAGTACTTC. The full variable domain, completed using reference TRBV5-1 and TRBJ2-7, is KAGVTQTPRYLIKTRGQQVTLSCSPISGHRSVSWYQQTPGQGLQFLFEYFSETQRNKGNFPGRFSGRQFSNSRSEMNVSTLELGDSALYLCASSSRGFGEQYFGPGTRLTVT.

This chain joins TRBV7-9 and TRBJ2-3; D might be TRBD1 (6 bases). CDR3 length equals 16 residues. The V gene lost 5 bases and the J gene lost 4 bases, with 19 bases spanning the gap. CDR1 is SEHNR, CDR2 FQNEAQ, per germline (reference sequence). The CDR3 DNA sequence: TGTGCCAGCAGCCAAGGACAGAGGGTAAGGGCAGATACGCAGTATTTT. Amino acid sequence: CASSQGQRVRADTQYF.

This clone was seen a single time. This chain uses TRBV15 with TRBJ1-1, with TRBD1 as a possible D gene (5 bases). The V gene's germline CDR1 is LNHNV and CDR2 YYDKDF (reference sequence). The CDR3 consists of 15 residues. V lost 0 bases and J lost 5, with 13 bases in between. CDR3 bases: TGTGCCACCAGCAGAGATTTGGTCAGGACAACTGAAGCTTTCTTT. Translated, it gives CATSRDLVRTTEAFF. The full variable domain, completed using reference TRBV15 and TRBJ1-1, is DAMVIQNPRYQVTQFGKPVTLSCSQTLNHNVMYWYQQKSSQAPKLLFHYYDKDFNNEADTPDNFQSRRPNTSFCFLDIRSPGLGDTAMYLCATSRDLVRTTEAFFGQGTRLTVV.

Only one count was recorded for this clone. This chain joins TRBV6-6 and TRBJ1-1; TRBD1 might be the D (5 bases). Germline CDR1 reads MNHNY; CDR2 reads SVGAGI (reference sequence). Trimming removed 8 bases from V and 7 bases from J, with 8 bases in between. The CDR3 is made up of 10 amino acids. CDR3 DNA sequence: TGTGCCAGCGGTGACAGTGAAGCTTTCTTT. Translation gives CASGDSEAFF.

The CDR3 spells CASSLGLAGGSGETQYF. In DNA, the CDR3 is TGCGCCAGCAGCTTGGGACTAGCGGGGGGGTCAGGAGAGACCCAGTACTTC. The chain is built from TRBV5-1 and TRBJ2-5; 14 bases align to TRBD2. The CDR3 totals 17 residues. From germline, CDR1 is SGHRS and CDR2 YFSETQ. J lost 4 bases, V lost 0 bases, and 5 bases had no gene match.

The chain has TRBV27 and TRBJ2-4; 7 bases match TRBD1. The germline CDR1 and CDR2 sequences are MNHEY and SMNVEV (reference sequence). This CDR3 contains 17 residues. The V gene end was trimmed by 6 bases and the J gene end by 2 bases; junction bases not matched to a gene: 13. The CDR3 loop reads CASSPLLMGQSKNIQYF. CDR3 in DNA: TGTGCCAGCAGCCCCCTTCTTATGGGACAGTCCAAAAACATTCAGTACTTC.

V gene TRBV6-1 combines with J gene TRBJ2-3, with 8 bases matching TRBD2. The germline V gene has CDR1 MNHNS and CDR2 SASEGT. J was trimmed by 5 bases and V by 1 base; bases with no gene match: 2. This CDR3 has 14 amino acids. The CDR3 protein is CASSEVSGKDTQYF. In DNA, the CDR3 is TGTGCCAGCAGTGAAGTTAGCGGGAAAGATACGCAGTATTTT.

This chain links TRBV6-5 with TRBJ1-4; 10 bases map to TRBD1. The V gene's germline CDR1 is MNHEY and CDR2 SVGAGI. There are 14 residues in the CDR3. V dropped 6 bases and J dropped 8; count of bases not matched to a gene: 6. The DNA for the CDR3 is TGTGCCAGCAGAACGACAGGGGGCGGCGAAAAACTGTTTTTT. Translation gives CASRTTGGGEKLFF.